Presented here are 30 T cell receptor beta chains from one specimen sequenced in a study of shared clonotypes between healthy human individuals. Clones were sequenced by immunoSEQ multiplex PCR, and TCRdb holds only the in-frame ones, with some missing. This table has about 500,000 clones, 75% to 80% appearing once. Source material: PBMCs. These receptor sequences come from a woman aged 40 to 55 in good health. Some clones in this sample may be carry-over from other donors' samples.

The chain recombines TRBV7-9 with TRBJ2-2; perhaps TRBD2 as D (6 bases). There are 14 residues in the CDR3. V lost 8 bases and J lost 0, with 10 bases in between. Germline assignment: CDR1 SEHNR and CDR2 FQNEAQ (reference sequence). CDR3 DNA: TGTGCCAGCGGACGGGGGACGAACACCGGGGAGCTGTTTTTT. Translated: CASGRGTNTGELFF.

The V call is TRBV2, the J call TRBJ2-2; 15 nucleotides line up with TRBD2. The CDR3 has 18 amino acids. Germline V gene data show CDR1 as SNHLY and CDR2 as FYNNEI. J lost 3 bases, V lost 3 bases, and 5 bases had no gene match. Here the CDR3 DNA reads TGTGCCAGCAGTGACAGAGGACTAGCGGGAGGGTACACCGGGGAGCTGTTTTTT. Translated, it gives CASSDRGLAGGYTGELFF.

This sequence joins TRBV7-4 and TRBJ2-1, with TRBD2 as a possible D gene (6 bases). Trimming removed 7 bases at V and 9 bases at J, with 19 bases between. CDR3 length equals 14 residues. Germline CDR1 reads SGHVT; CDR2 reads SQSDAQ. The CDR3 loop is CASTRGLAFGEQFF. The DNA of the CDR3 is TGTGCCAGCACCCGAGGGCTAGCGTTCGGTGAGCAGTTCTTC.

This chain links TRBV7-9 with TRBJ2-5, with D hard to call. The germline V gene encodes CDR1 SEHNR and CDR2 FQNEAQ (reference sequence). The CDR3 spans 13 residues. Deletions cut 3 bases from V and 5 bases from J, with 10 bases between. In nucleotides, the CDR3 is TGTGCCAGCAGCTTCGGGCAATCCGAGACCCAGTACTTC. It is translated as CASSFGQSETQYF.

The chain joins TRBV7-5 to TRBJ1-3; TRBD1, as called in the table, went unchecked against the DNA. TRBV7-5 is tagged as a pseudogene. The CDR3 is 15 amino acids. The CDR3: CASSHRDRTGNTIYF. CDR3 coding DNA: TGTGCCAGCAGCCACCGGGACAGGACCGGAAACACCATATATTTT.

This clone was seen once. The rearrangement links TRBV29-1 to TRBJ2-7, with D tentatively TRBD1 (5 bases). V was trimmed by 5 bases and J by 2 bases, leaving 19 bases between them. This CDR3 has 15 residues. Germline CDR1 is SQVTM and CDR2 is ANQGSEA. The CDR3 coding sequence is TGCAGCGTTCCCCCGGCCAGGGTGTTGCCCTACGAGCAGTACTTC. Translation: CSVPPARVLPYEQYF.

A word on this clone: Other nucleotide sequences from this sample produce the same CDR3. The J gene is TRBJ1-4, the V gene TRBV21-1. TRBV21-1 is a recognized pseudogene. The CDR3 is made up of 14 amino acids. CDR3 nucleotide sequence: TGTGCCAGCAGCAAATGCGTTTTTAATGAAAAGCTGTTTTTT. Protein product: CASSKCVFNEKLFF.

CDR3 nucleotides: TGTGCCAGTAGTATACGGGGGCGTGGGGCCAACGTCCTGACTTTC. Residues: CASSIRGRGANVLTF. The V call is TRBV19, the J call TRBJ2-6, with D possibly called TRBD1 or TRBD2 (6 bases each). The CDR3 runs 15 residues. V was cut by 2 bases and J by 3 bases, with 8 bases left in between. Germline CDR1 reads LNHDA; CDR2 reads SQIVND (reference sequence).

The chain links TRBV5-4 to TRBJ2-5; the match to TRBD1 covers 8 bases. The J call is doubtful: the DNA matches TRBJ2-7 better. CDR1 is SGHNT, CDR2 YYREEE, per germline (reference sequence). The CDR3 length is 14 residues. The CDR3 spells CASSTGQGSDEQYF. CDR3 DNA sequence: TGTGCCAGCAGCACCGGACAGGGTTCCGACGAGCAGTACTTC.

This sequence joins TRBV2 and TRBJ2-5, with D hard to call. Germline values: CDR1 SNHLY, CDR2 FYNNEI. The CDR3 sequence is 12 residues long. V was cut by 6 bases and J by 4 bases, with 9 bases left in between. The CDR3 sequence is CASSETGETQYF. The CDR3 DNA is TGTGCCAGCAGCGAAACCGGAGAGACCCAGTACTTC.

This clone has a count of ten or more. Different DNA sequences within this sample yield the same CDR3. This chain links TRBV6-1 with TRBJ2-2; the D gene is possibly TRBD1 (6 bases). The germline CDR1 and CDR2 sequences are MNHNS and SASEGT. Between the trimmed V and J ends, which lost 6 bases and 5 bases, there was a span of 13 bases. The CDR3 loop spans 14 amino acids. CDR3 bases: TGTGCCAGCAGAACAGGGTTGGAAACCGGGGAGCTGTTTTTT. Translating it yields CASRTGLETGELFF.

About this clone: Since a far larger clone is one base different, this is likely a read error. The CDR3 coding sequence is TGCGTCAGCAGCCTTGACCTAAGCACAGATACGCAGTATTTT. This translates into CVSSLDLSTDTQYF. J is TRBJ2-3 and V is TRBV5-1, with no clear D. This CDR3 contains 14 residues. Germline-derived CDR1 and CDR2 are SGHRS and YFSETQ.

This clone was recorded a few times. The chain carries TRBV2 and TRBJ2-1, with 10 positions matching TRBD1. V gave up 1 base and J gave up 6 bases; unmatched junction bases: 3. Germline V gene data show CDR1 as SNHLY and CDR2 as FYNNEI. The CDR3 is 15 amino acids. The CDR3 here is CASSEGQGAINEQFF. In nucleotides, the CDR3 is TGTGCCAGCAGTGAAGGACAGGGGGCGATCAATGAGCAGTTCTTC.

The rearrangement links TRBV19 to TRBJ2-2, with D perhaps matching TRBD1 (6 bases). CDR1 and CDR2 (germline): LNHDA, SQIVND (reference sequence). The CDR3 consists of 14 residues. V was shortened by 8 bases and J by 5 bases, with 15 bases between the two germline ends. The CDR3 sequence: CASSGQFITGELFF. CDR3 nucleotide sequence: TGTGCCAGTTCTGGACAGTTTATAACCGGGGAGCTGTTTTTT. The whole variable domain, filled in from reference TRBV19 and TRBJ2-2, reads DGGITQSPKYLFRKEGQNVTLSCEQNLNHDAMYWYRQDPGQGLRLIYYSQIVNDFQKGDIAEGYSVSREKKESFPLTVTSAQKNPTAFYLCASSGQFITGELFFGEGSRLTVL.

V usage is TRBV19 and J usage is TRBJ2-3; 13 nucleotides agree with TRBD2. With 4 bases clipped from V and 4 bases from J, the junction kept 5 bases outside the gene matches. The CDR3 length is 16 residues. The germline gives CDR1 LNHDA, CDR2 SQIVND (reference sequence). This CDR3 reads CASSRTSGRAADTQYF. The CDR3 DNA is TGTGCCAGTAGTAGGACTAGCGGGAGAGCAGCAGATACGCAGTATTTT.

This chain joins TRBV4-2 and TRBJ2-1, with D possibly being TRBD2 (6 bases). The CDR3 totals 13 residues. The germline V gene has CDR1 LGHNA and CDR2 YNFKEQ. Trimming removed 5 bases from V and 8 bases from J, with 13 bases in between. The DNA of the CDR3 is TGTGCCAGCAGCTGGACTATGTCTGATGAGCAGTTCTTC. The encoded protein is CASSWTMSDEQFF.

This clone was recorded a few times. The chain has TRBV6-5 and TRBJ2-7, with 9 positions matching TRBD2. CDR1 is MNHEY, CDR2 SVGAGI, per germline. The ends lost 6 bases at V and 2 bases at J; junction bases unmatched: 8. The CDR3 is 15 amino acids. The CDR3 nucleotides read TGTGCCAGCAGCGCATCCGGGACTAGCACCTACGAGCAGTACTTC. Amino acid sequence: CASSASGTSTYEQYF.

The chain employs TRBV19 and TRBJ2-1; no clear D gene. The V end was cut by 3 bases, the J end by 0 bases, with 9 bases between. The CDR3 runs to 15 residues. Germline V gene lookup returns CDR1 LNHDA and CDR2 SQIVND (reference sequence). The DNA of the CDR3 is TGTGCCAGTAGTATGTGGCAGGCCTCCTACAATGAGCAGTTCTTC. Translated, it gives CASSMWQASYNEQFF.

The chain is built from TRBV5-4 and TRBJ2-7; 10 bases agree with TRBD2. Losses at the gene ends were 6 bases for V and 3 bases for J; bases not matched to a gene: 9. The CDR3 has 15 amino acids. Germline V gene sequence: CDR1 SGHNT, CDR2 YYREEE (reference sequence). The CDR3 sequence is CASTTGASGSYEQYF. The CDR3 coding sequence is TGTGCCAGCACCACCGGGGCTAGCGGGAGCTACGAGCAGTACTTC.

The genes are TRBV28 and TRBJ2-7; 11 nucleotides agree with TRBD2. The CDR3 contains 20 residues. V shed 1 base, J shed 2 bases, and the junction held 16 bases outside the gene matches. Germline assignment: CDR1 MDHEN and CDR2 SYDVKM. The CDR3 coding sequence is TGTGCCAGCAGTTTATTAGGAGGGGGTAGCGGGAGGGCCGTCCCCTACGAGCAGTACTTC. Its protein product is CASSLLGGGSGRAVPYEQYF.

The V and J genes are TRBV7-2 and TRBJ1-1, with a possible D match to TRBD1 (6 bases). The V gene's germline CDR1 is SGHTA and CDR2 FQGNSA. CDR3 length: 15 residues. Trimming shortened V by 4 bases and J by 1 base, and 13 bases separated the two germline ends. CDR3 coding DNA: TGTGCCAGCAGCTCAACAGGGATAGGGAACACTGAAGCTTTCTTT. Translated: CASSSTGIGNTEAFF.

The chain carries TRBV11-2 and TRBJ2-1; 8 positions agree with TRBD1. This CDR3 is 14 amino acids long. V lost 0 bases to trimming and J lost 9 bases; unmatched junction nucleotides: 4. Germline loops: CDR1 SGHAT, CDR2 FQNNGV. The chain's CDR3 is CASSLERTGTEQFF. In DNA, the CDR3 is TGTGCCAGCAGCTTAGAGAGGACAGGGACTGAGCAGTTCTTC.

The chain couples TRBV5-1 to TRBJ1-1; the match to TRBD1 covers 7 bases. The germline V gene encodes CDR1 SGHRS and CDR2 YFSETQ. The length of the CDR3 is 14 residues. With 3 bases clipped from V and 3 bases from J, the junction kept 5 bases outside the gene matches. The CDR3 DNA follows: TGCGCCAGCAGCTCCAGGGGGAGTGACACTGAAGCTTTCTTT. Translating it yields CASSSRGSDTEAFF.

The chain recombines TRBV19 with TRBJ1-1; D is uncertain. The CDR3 is 15 residues long. Germline CDR1 reads LNHDA; CDR2 reads SQIVND (reference sequence). Trimming pared 3 bases from V and 0 bases from J, leaving 11 bases between. The CDR3 loop is CASSMRVGLNTEAFF. In DNA form, the CDR3 reads TGTGCCAGTAGTATGAGAGTGGGGTTGAACACTGAAGCTTTCTTT.

This sequence joins TRBV11-2 and TRBJ1-2, with 12 bases that match TRBD1. The CDR3 is 16 residues long. Germline CDR1 reads SGHAT; CDR2 reads FQNNGV. The junction had 4 bases not matched to a gene; V was cut back by 1 base and J by 4 bases. The CDR3 is CASSLGDRGRLYGYTF. The CDR3 DNA reads as TGTGCCAGCAGCTTAGGGGACAGGGGGCGACTCTATGGCTACACCTTC.

The chain recombines TRBV2 with TRBJ1-5, with D perhaps matching TRBD1 (6 bases). V was trimmed by 7 bases and J by 1 base, leaving 11 bases between them. Germline loops: CDR1 SNHLY, CDR2 FYNNEI. This CDR3 comprises 14 residues. CDR3 DNA: TGTGCCAGCACACAGGGATTGAGCAATCAGCCCCAGCATTTT. This sequence encodes CASTQGLSNQPQHF. Filled out from reference TRBV2 and TRBJ1-5, the complete variable domain reads EPEVTQTPSHQVTQMGQEVILRCVPISNHLYFYWYRQILGQKVEFLVSFYNNEISEKSEIFDDQFSVERPDGSNFTLKIRSTKLEDSAMYFCASTQGLSNQPQHFGDGTRLSIL.

Concerning this clone: It differs at one base from a far larger clone, so likely a read error. The sample carries other DNA sequences with the same CDR3. The chain combines TRBV7-9 with TRBJ2-7; 8 bases map to TRBD1. CDR1 SEHNR and CDR2 FQNEAQ come from the germline V gene (reference sequence). V dropped 4 bases and J dropped 5; count of bases not matched to a gene: 7. The CDR3 totals 14 residues. The DNA of the CDR3 is TGTGCCAGCAGCTCATATGACAGGGGAAACGAGCAGTACTTC. The encoded protein is CASSSYDRGNEQYF.

V gene TRBV9 combines with J gene TRBJ2-2; D may be TRBD2 (6 bases). Deletions cut 4 bases from V and 3 bases from J, with 16 bases between. CDR1 and CDR2 (germline): SGDLS, YYNGEE. There are 16 residues in the CDR3. CDR3 sequence: CASSSRLEGHTGELFF. The CDR3 DNA sequence: TGTGCCAGCAGCTCCCGACTAGAGGGGCACACCGGGGAGCTGTTTTTT.

This clone was seen only once. This chain joins TRBV18 and TRBJ1-1; D may be TRBD1 (5 bases). V lost 2 bases to trimming and J lost 8 bases, with 15 bases between them. This CDR3 comprises 14 residues. Per germline, CDR1 KGHSH and CDR2 LQKENI. The CDR3 nucleotides read TGTGCCAGCTCACCAGGGTTTACAGGAGCCGAAGCTTTCTTT. Its protein product is CASSPGFTGAEAFF. The entire variable domain, with the rest obtained from reference TRBV18 and TRBJ1-1, is as follows: NAGVMQNPRHLVRRRGQEARLRCSPMKGHSHVYWYRQLPEEGLKFMVYLQKENIIDESGMPKERFSAEFPKEGPSILRIQQVVRGDSAAYFCASSPGFTGAEAFFGQGTRLTVV.

On this clone: A far larger clone is a single base away, which makes a read error likely. This rearrangement joins TRBV30 to TRBJ2-7; the D gene is possibly TRBD2 (5 bases). V lost 8 bases to trimming and J lost 3 bases, with 17 bases between them. The CDR3 runs to 13 residues. The germline V gene encodes CDR1 GTSNPN and CDR2 SVGIG (reference sequence). CDR3 protein: CARMRAGGYEQYF. CDR3 DNA: TGTGCCCGGATGCGGGCAGGAGGCTACGAGCAGTACTTC.